This entry lists 20 T cell receptor beta chains sequenced from one sample in a study of shared clonotypes between healthy human individuals. Naivety among CD8 cells was defined by CD45RO negativity and positive CCR7 selection, thereby excluding terminally differentiated effector memory CD45RA+ cells. Only in-frame clones appear in the TCRdb table, and some are missing; sequencing was by immunoSEQ multiplex PCR. The sample carries some 2,100,000 clones, 85% to 95% recorded once. Sequencing input: naive CD8+ T cells from PBMCs. Every receptor here comes from a man in his late teens or twenties in good health. Some clones in this sample may be carry-over from other donors' samples.

This clone was detected ten times or more. The V and J genes are TRBV7-9 and TRBJ1-2; 8 nucleotides match TRBD1. The CDR3 runs to 18 residues. The J segment lost 0 bases and the V segment lost 5 bases, leaving 14 bases of the junction unmatched. Germline V gene sequence: CDR1 SEHNR, CDR2 FQNEAQ (reference sequence). CDR3 bases: TGTGCCAGCAGCCCACCCCAGGGACAGGTGGGGACTAACTATGGCTACACCTTC. Translated, it gives CASSPPQGQVGTNYGYTF.

This clone has a single count. The CDR3 coding sequence is TGTGCCAGCAGTTTACCCCCTGTGGGCGGGAGGGCCCCCAGCACAGATACGCAGTATTTT. Translation: CASSLPPVGGRAPSTDTQYF. This chain joins TRBV27 and TRBJ2-3; 9 nucleotides align to TRBD2. CDR1 is MNHEY, CDR2 SMNVEV, per germline (reference sequence). The CDR3 covers 20 residues. The junction had 15 bases not matched to a gene; V was cut back by 2 bases and J by 0 bases.

This CDR3 reads CASSETIRAEAFF. The CDR3 nucleotides are TGTGCCAGCAGTGAAACTATTCGGGCTGAAGCTTTCTTT. This chain connects TRBV6-1 to TRBJ1-1; D uncertain. The CDR3 loop spans 13 amino acids. Trimming removed 2 bases at V and 6 bases at J, with 10 bases between. Germline CDR1 and CDR2: MNHNS and SASEGT.

The chain links TRBV2 to TRBJ2-7, with D perhaps matching TRBD1 (6 bases). Germline V CDR1 and CDR2: SNHLY, FYNNEI. V gave up 2 bases and J gave up 3 bases, with 11 bases separating them. This CDR3 contains 14 residues. The CDR3 nucleotides read TGTGCCAGCAGTGAAAGGGACACCTACTACGAGCAGTACTTC. Residues: CASSERDTYYEQYF. Full variable domain (rest looked up from reference TRBV2 and TRBJ2-7): EPEVTQTPSHQVTQMGQEVILRCVPISNHLYFYWYRQILGQKVEFLVSFYNNEISEKSEIFDDQFSVERPDGSNFTLKIRSTKLEDSAMYFCASSERDTYYEQYFGPGTRLTVT.

The CDR3 loop reads CASNPKGGYEQYF. As DNA, the CDR3 is TGTGCCAGTAACCCCAAGGGTGGCTACGAGCAGTACTTC. The chain links TRBV19 to TRBJ2-7; D call uncertain. The CDR3 is 13 amino acids. Trimming pared 7 bases from V and 3 bases from J, leaving 13 bases between. Looked up from germline, CDR1 is LNHDA and CDR2 is SQIVND (reference sequence).

The chain has TRBV12-5 and TRBJ2-1; 14 bases are a match to TRBD2. Germline CDR1 reads LGHNT; CDR2 reads FRNRAP. The CDR3 has 22 amino acids. The V gene end was trimmed by 0 bases and the J gene end by 4 bases; junction bases not matched to a gene: 17. Here the CDR3 DNA reads TGTGCTAGTGGTTTGGTAAACCGAGGACTAGCGGGAGGCCCCTTATCTTACAATGAGCAGTTCTTC. Protein sequence: CASGLVNRGLAGGPLSYNEQFF.

V usage is TRBV6-5 and J usage is TRBJ1-1; D perhaps matches TRBD1 (6 bases). V was cut by 2 bases and J by 0 bases, with 10 bases left in between. Per germline, CDR1 MNHEY and CDR2 SVGAGI. The CDR3 runs 15 residues. The CDR3 region is CASSYQAGVNTEAFF. DNA of the CDR3: TGTGCCAGCAGTTACCAGGCAGGGGTGAACACTGAAGCTTTCTTT.

This chain connects TRBV6-1 to TRBJ2-5; D perhaps matches TRBD1 (5 bases). Germline lookup yields CDR1 MNHNS and CDR2 SASEGT. The CDR3 length is 14 residues. V was cut by 0 bases and J by 3 bases, with 8 bases left in between. The CDR3 DNA follows: TGTGCCAGCAGTGAAGCCCCCAGGGAAGAGACCCAGTACTTC. Encoded protein: CASSEAPREETQYF.

The chain combines TRBV28 with TRBJ1-1; D unclear. Germline CDR1 is MDHEN and CDR2 is SYDVKM. This CDR3 has 14 amino acids. Deletions cut 6 bases from V and 0 bases from J, with 11 bases between. The DNA of the CDR3 is TGTGCCAGCAGCACAGACTGGATGAACACTGAAGCTTTCTTT. Protein product: CASSTDWMNTEAFF.

V is TRBV7-9 and J is TRBJ1-2, with TRBD1 as a possible D gene (5 bases). The length of the CDR3 is 13 residues. V was pared by 5 bases and J by 8 bases, with 15 bases between. CDR1 and CDR2 from the germline V gene are SEHNR and FQNEAQ (reference sequence). CDR3 loop: CASSPGTRTGYTF. The CDR3 nucleotides read TGTGCCAGCAGCCCCGGGACTCGCACGGGCTACACCTTC.

This chain links TRBV11-2 with TRBJ2-5; D might be TRBD1 (6 bases). Germline V gene sequence: CDR1 SGHAT, CDR2 FQNNGV. The CDR3 is 15 residues long. Trimming took off 5 bases at V and 2 bases at J, with 15 bases between the two ends. DNA for the CDR3: TGTGCCAGCAGCCCAAGGGACATTCGACAAGAGACCCAGTACTTC. Protein sequence: CASSPRDIRQETQYF.

The chain carries TRBV9 and TRBJ2-7, with TRBD2 as a possible D gene (5 bases). Germline V lookup: CDR1 SGDLS, CDR2 YYNGEE. This CDR3 is built from 14 residues. Trimming pared 4 bases from V and 2 bases from J, leaving 13 bases between. The CDR3 reads CASSPRGSAYEQYF. CDR3 DNA: TGTGCCAGCAGCCCCCGGGGTAGTGCCTACGAGCAGTACTTC.

A note on this clone: Other DNA sequences from this sample encode an identical CDR3 as well. This chain connects TRBV9 to TRBJ2-7; D may be TRBD2 (5 bases). Germline V gives CDR1 SGDLS, CDR2 YYNGEE. The CDR3 spans 12 residues. V lost 4 bases to trimming and J lost 3 bases, with 8 bases between them. This CDR3 is CASSPGGYEQYF. In DNA, the CDR3 is TGTGCCAGCAGCCCCGGAGGCTACGAGCAGTACTTC. Together with reference TRBV9 and TRBJ2-7, the CDR3 gives the full variable domain: DSGVTQTPKHLITATGQRVTLRCSPRSGDLSVYWYQQSLDQGLQFLIQYYNGEERAKGNILERFSAQQFPDLHSELNLSSLELGDSALYFCASSPGGYEQYFGPGTRLTVT.

The chain recombines TRBV4-2 with TRBJ2-5; 8 nucleotides align to TRBD2. The V gene end was trimmed by 5 bases and the J gene end by 0 bases; junction bases not matched to a gene: 8. Germline V lookup: CDR1 LGHNA, CDR2 YNFKEQ. This CDR3 has 16 residues. CDR3 sequence reads: CASSALKLADQETQYF. CDR3 sequence (DNA): TGTGCCAGCAGCGCCCTTAAACTAGCGGACCAAGAGACCCAGTACTTC.

With respect to this clone: This sample includes further DNA sequences coding for the same CDR3. CDR3 protein: CASSFPAGYGYTF. DNA for the CDR3: TGTGCCAGCAGCTTCCCGGCGGGCTATGGCTACACCTTC. The chain recombines TRBV7-9 with TRBJ1-2, with no clear D. CDR3 length: 13 residues. V lost 3 bases to trimming and J lost 4 bases, with 9 bases between them. Germline V lookup: CDR1 SEHNR, CDR2 FQNEAQ (reference sequence).

V usage is TRBV29-1 and J usage is TRBJ2-2, with D hard to call. V lost 3 bases, J lost 1 base, and 6 bases lay in between. CDR3 length equals 13 residues. Germline CDR1 is SQVTM and CDR2 is ANQGSEA. The CDR3 DNA reads TGCAGCGTTGAGTTTGGGAACACCGGGGAGCTGTTTTTT. This gives the protein CSVEFGNTGELFF.

The chain links TRBV14 to TRBJ2-2; 10 bases are a match to TRBD2. Germline V lookup: CDR1 SGHDN, CDR2 FVKESK. This CDR3 has 15 residues. V dropped 3 bases and J dropped 6; count of bases not matched to a gene: 4. CDR3 region: CASSQIAGGSGELFF. The CDR3 coding sequence is TGTGCCAGCAGCCAGATAGCGGGAGGATCCGGGGAGCTGTTTTTT. Looking up the rest from reference TRBV14 and TRBJ2-2 gives the full variable domain: EAGVTQFPSHSVIEKGQTVTLRCDPISGHDNLYWYRRVMGKEIKFLLHFVKESKQDESGMPNNRFLAERTGGTYSTLKVQPAELEDSGVYFCASSQIAGGSGELFFGEGSRLTVL.

This clone was seen a single time. The chain joins TRBV5-1 to TRBJ2-2; 7 positions match TRBD2. The junction had 11 bases not matched to a gene; V was cut back by 5 bases and J by 1 base. This CDR3 is built from 17 residues. The germline gives CDR1 SGHRS, CDR2 YFSETQ. The chain's CDR3 is CASRSRVASGNTGELFF. CDR3 nucleotide sequence: TGCGCCAGCAGATCCCGGGTGGCTAGCGGGAACACCGGGGAGCTGTTTTTT. The full variable domain, its missing parts supplied by reference TRBV5-1 and TRBJ2-2, is KAGVTQTPRYLIKTRGQQVTLSCSPISGHRSVSWYQQTPGQGLQFLFEYFSETQRNKGNFPGRFSGRQFSNSRSEMNVSTLELGDSALYLCASRSRVASGNTGELFFGEGSRLTVL.

This clone was seen only once. Other DNA sequences in this specimen translate into the identical CDR3. J is TRBJ2-2 and V is TRBV4-3, with 8 bases that match TRBD1. J gave up 6 bases and V 1 base, and 1 base lay outside the gene matches. The CDR3 is 14 amino acids. CDR1 and CDR2 (germline): LGHNA, YSLEER. In nucleotides, the CDR3 is TGCGCCAGCAGCCAAGGGACAGGGTCCGGGGAGCTGTTTTTT. Translating it yields CASSQGTGSGELFF.

The chain is built from TRBV7-9 and TRBJ2-3, with D hard to call. CDR3 size: 12 residues. CDR1 is SEHNR, CDR2 FQNEAQ, per germline (reference sequence). Trimming cost V 5 bases and J 8 bases, with 11 bases left between them. The CDR3 sequence: CASSPLPGTQYF. Written as DNA, the CDR3 is TGTGCCAGCAGCCCCCTCCCGGGTACGCAGTATTTT.